The 14 T cell receptor beta chains presented below share a single source sample, sequenced in a study of CD8 T cells in ankylosing spondylitis. Each CDR3 protein gets one entry after TCRdb re-called the 5' RACE reads with MiXCR. The table includes about 300,000 distinct CDR3 sequences, roughly 20% detected once. The source material was blood, either unsorted or a sorted T cell fraction (not recorded which). All receptors derive from a female donor with ankylosing spondylitis or in good health (not recorded which).

This clonotype was counted ten times or more. This sequence joins TRBV11-2 and TRBJ2-3; 8 bases agree with TRBD1. This CDR3 comprises 18 residues. Germline lookup yields CDR1 SGHAT and CDR2 FQNNGV. With V trimmed by 4 bases and J by 0 bases, 12 bases remained unmatched. The chain's CDR3 is CASSSGQGRGASTDTQYF. The DNA for the CDR3 is TGTGCCAGCAGCTCAGGACAGGGACGGGGTGCTAGCACAGATACGCAGTATTTT.

The gene calls are TRBV7-2 and TRBJ2-5, with TRBD2 as a possible D gene (5 bases). Trimming took 3 bases from V and 3 from J, leaving 11 bases between them. The CDR3 consists of 14 residues. Germline values: CDR1 SGHTA, CDR2 FQGNSA. The CDR3 reads CASSLLRGEETQYF. The CDR3 coding sequence is TGTGCCAGCAGCTTGTTACGGGGAGAAGAGACCCAGTACTTC.

This clonotype was observed a handful of times. The chain employs TRBV7-6 and TRBJ2-1; D is tentatively TRBD1 or TRBD2 (6 bases each). The ends were cut back, 3 bases at V and 10 bases at J, with 19 bases in the middle. This CDR3 is 15 amino acids long. Germline V CDR1 and CDR2: SGHVS, FNYEAQ. The CDR3 DNA reads TGTGCCAGCAGCTTCGTTTTAGCTGGAGGGGGGGAGCAGTTCTTC. Translating it yields CASSFVLAGGGEQFF.

The sample holds a few counts of this clonotype. The J gene is TRBJ2-2, the V gene TRBV4-3, with 8 bases matching TRBD2. V lost 3 bases, J lost 0 bases, and 0 bases stayed unmatched. Germline V CDR1 and CDR2: LGHNA, YSLEER. The CDR3 totals 15 residues. The CDR3 nucleotides are TGCGCCAGCAGCCAGGGACTAGCGAACACCGGGGAGCTGTTTTTT. It encodes CASSQGLANTGELFF.

This rearrangement joins TRBV7-9 to TRBJ2-1; TRBD2 agrees at 9 bases. V shed 2 bases and J 7 bases; nucleotides not matched to a gene: 6. Germline assignment: CDR1 SEHNR and CDR2 FQNEAQ (reference sequence). The CDR3 spans 15 residues. CDR3 loop: CASSLLAGGMNEQFF. CDR3 bases: TGTGCCAGCAGCTTACTGGCGGGAGGGATGAATGAGCAGTTCTTC.

The genes are TRBV5-1 and TRBJ1-1, with D unclear. With 0 bases removed from V and 6 bases from J, the gap between germline ends came to 9 bases. The length of the CDR3 is 13 residues. The germline V gene encodes CDR1 SGHRS and CDR2 YFSETQ. The CDR3 nucleotides are TGCGCCAGCAGCTTGGTTTGGGGTTCTGAAGCTTTCTTT. This encodes CASSLVWGSEAFF.

The sample holds a few counts of this clonotype. The gene calls are TRBV29-1 and TRBJ1-5, with D perhaps matching TRBD1 (6 bases). The CDR3 spans 14 residues. CDR1 is SQVTM and CDR2 is ANQGSEA in the germline V gene. The V gene lost 2 bases and the J gene lost 4 bases, with 12 bases spanning the gap. The chain's CDR3 is CSVEMTGRNQPQHF. Here the CDR3 DNA reads TGCAGCGTTGAAATGACAGGCAGAAATCAGCCCCAGCATTTT.

This clonotype came up many times. The CDR3 DNA follows: TGTGCCAGCAGACAGGTCTTAGAGCAGTACTTC. Residues: CASRQVLEQYF. J is TRBJ2-7 and V is TRBV2; the D gene is possibly TRBD1 (5 bases). Trimming took 6 bases from V and 7 from J, leaving 10 bases between them. The CDR3 is 11 amino acids. Germline CDR1 reads SNHLY; CDR2 reads FYNNEI.

This chain uses TRBV6-1 with TRBJ2-7; 7 bases map to TRBD2. V was clipped by 6 bases and J by 2 bases; unmatched bases: 7. Germline lookup yields CDR1 MNHNS and CDR2 SASEGT. This CDR3 spans 14 amino acids. The CDR3 protein is CASSVSGSPYEQYF. CDR3 sequence (DNA): TGTGCCAGCAGCGTTAGCGGGTCCCCCTACGAGCAGTACTTC.

The gene calls are TRBV7-9 and TRBJ2-7; D not certain. Germline CDR1 and CDR2: SEHNR and FQNEAQ (reference sequence). The CDR3 extends over 15 amino acids. Between the trimmed V and J ends, which lost 1 base and 0 bases, there was a span of 10 bases. As DNA, the CDR3 is TGTGCCAGCAGCTTAGATCCAGCCAGCTCCTACGAGCAGTACTTC. Its protein product is CASSLDPASSYEQYF.

V usage is TRBV20-1 and J usage is TRBJ2-7, with 7 bases aligning to TRBD2. V dropped 5 bases and J dropped 3; count of bases not matched to a gene: 7. CDR1 and CDR2 (germline): DFQATT, SNEGSKA (reference sequence). The CDR3 consists of 13 residues. The CDR3 sequence is CSAARGLNYEQYF. The CDR3, as DNA: TGCAGTGCTGCCCGGGGACTAAACTACGAGCAGTACTTC.

The V and J genes are TRBV7-9 and TRBJ2-1; the match to TRBD2 covers 7 bases. The V and J ends lost 5 bases and 7 bases, in that order; junction bases with no gene match: 8. Germline CDR1 and CDR2: SEHNR and FQNEAQ (reference sequence). The CDR3 contains 14 residues. CDR3 nucleotide sequence: TGTGCCAGCAGCCCCGTGGTGGGAGGGAATGAGCAGTTCTTC. Residues: CASSPVVGGNEQFF. The entire variable domain, with the rest obtained from reference TRBV7-9 and TRBJ2-1, is as follows: DTGVSQNPRHKITKRGQNVTFRCDPISEHNRLYWYRQTLGQGPEFLTYFQNEAQLEKSRLLSDRFSAERPKGSFSTLEIQRTEQGDSAMYLCASSPVVGGNEQFFGPGTRLTVL.

V and J are TRBV7-2 and TRBJ1-2; the D gene is possibly TRBD1 (6 bases). Germline V gene lookup returns CDR1 SGHTA and CDR2 FQGNSA. The CDR3 spans 13 residues. The V end was cut by 4 bases, the J end by 6 bases, with 12 bases between. CDR3 sequence: CASSYRRGDGYTF. As DNA, the CDR3 is TGTGCCAGCAGCTACCGGAGGGGGGATGGCTACACCTTC.

V and J are TRBV15 and TRBJ1-1, with 11 bases that match TRBD1. V shed 0 bases, J shed 1 base, and the junction held 10 bases outside the gene matches. Germline CDR1 is LNHNV and CDR2 is YYDKDF (reference sequence). The CDR3 has 19 amino acids. The CDR3 is CATSRDLRGQGAENTEAFF. The CDR3 DNA follows: TGTGCCACCAGCAGAGATCTCAGAGGACAGGGGGCAGAGAACACTGAAGCTTTCTTT.